This is a list of T cell receptor beta chains from one sample in a study of graft-versus-host responses after intestinal transplantation. The repertoire was sequenced with immunoSEQ multiplex PCR; TCRdb's copy has only in-frame clones and lacks some. The table records around 100,000 clones, 90% to 95% of them present only once. Antigens for these TCRs are unknown. The input for sequencing was unstimulated CD4+ T cells sorted from spleen or lymph node cells, taken before transplant. These receptors were taken from a human donor who was the organ donor for an intestinal transplant. Both conserved end residues are part of each CDR3. A D gene is named only where the DNA matches it firmly. Rows may omit the clone size; those that give it use once, few, many or a size class.

j_gene: TRBJ1-1
v_gene: TRBV29-1
d_gene: TRBD1
abundance: -
CDR3aa: CSVHPGQANTEAFF
CDR3nt: TGCAGCGTTCACCCGGGACAGGCGAACACTGAAGCTTTCTTT

j_gene: TRBJ2-3
v_gene: TRBV21-1
d_gene: -
abundance: -
CDR3aa: CASSRGQGALCDTQYF
CDR3nt: TGTGCCAGCAGCCGTGGACAGGGGGCGCTTTGTGATACGCAGTATTTT

j_gene: TRBJ1-3
v_gene: TRBV7-2
d_gene: -
abundance: -
CDR3aa: CASSLWGSSGNTIYF
CDR3nt: TGTGCCAGCAGCTTGTGGGGGTCTTCTGGAAACACCATATATTTT

j_gene: TRBJ2-1
v_gene: TRBV18
d_gene: TRBD2
abundance: -
CDR3aa: CASSLLTSGTTNEQFF
CDR3nt: TGTGCCAGCTCACTTCTGACTAGCGGGACTACCAATGAGCAGTTCTTC

j_gene: TRBJ2-5
v_gene: TRBV2
d_gene: -
abundance: -
CDR3aa: CASSGITGIETQYF
CDR3nt: TGTGCCAGCAGCGGTATTACAGGGATCGAGACCCAGTACTTC

j_gene: TRBJ1-4
v_gene: TRBV30
d_gene: TRBD1
abundance: -
CDR3aa: CAGPAGTGFQNEKLFF
CDR3nt: TGTGCCGGGCCCGCCGGGACAGGGTTCCAAAATGAAAAACTGTTTTTT

j_gene: TRBJ2-1
v_gene: TRBV2
d_gene: TRBD2
abundance: -
CDR3aa: CASSDWASGRVGEQFF
CDR3nt: TGTGCCAGCAGTGATTGGGCTAGCGGGAGAGTGGGCGAGCAGTTCTTC

j_gene: TRBJ1-2
v_gene: TRBV27
d_gene: -
abundance: -
CDR3aa: CASSLTGKGGYTF
CDR3nt: TGTGCCAGCAGTTTAACAGGGAAAGGGGGCTACACCTTC

j_gene: TRBJ2-3
v_gene: TRBV2
d_gene: TRBD2
abundance: -
CDR3aa: CASSRASGLGNTQYF
CDR3nt: TGTGCCAGCAGTAGGGCTAGCGGGTTAGGAAATACGCAGTATTTT

j_gene: TRBJ2-5
v_gene: TRBV19
d_gene: -
abundance: -
CDR3aa: CASSQGRQETQYF
CDR3nt: TGTGCCAGTAGCCAGGGTCGCCAAGAGACCCAGTACTTC

j_gene: TRBJ1-2
v_gene: TRBV6-1
d_gene: TRBD1
abundance: -
CDR3aa: CASSSPGQGGGYTF
CDR3nt: TGTGCCAGCAGTTCCCCGGGACAGGGAGGTGGCTACACCTTC

j_gene: TRBJ2-7
v_gene: TRBV4-2
d_gene: TRBD2
abundance: -
CDR3aa: CASSQDLAGGPIYEQYF
CDR3nt: TGTGCCAGCAGCCAAGACTTAGCGGGAGGGCCTATCTACGAGCAGTACTTC

j_gene: TRBJ1-1
v_gene: TRBV6-5
d_gene: -
abundance: -
CDR3aa: CASSYANWGMNTEAFF
CDR3nt: TGTGCCAGCAGTTACGCTAACTGGGGTATGAACACTGAAGCTTTCTTT

j_gene: TRBJ2-4
v_gene: TRBV20-1
d_gene: -
abundance: -
CDR3aa: CSAPRDSIQYF
CDR3nt: TGCAGTGCTCCCCGGGACTCAATTCAGTACTTC

j_gene: TRBJ1-3
v_gene: TRBV5-1
d_gene: -
abundance: few
CDR3aa: CASSLAGAGNTIYF
CDR3nt: TGCGCCAGCAGCTTGGCAGGGGCTGGAAACACCATATATTTT

j_gene: TRBJ2-2
v_gene: TRBV6-5
d_gene: -
abundance: once
CDR3aa: CASSRKPYGELFF
CDR3nt: TGTGCCAGCAGCCGTAAGCCCTACGGGGAGCTGTTTTTT

j_gene: TRBJ2-1
v_gene: TRBV25-1
d_gene: -
abundance: -
CDR3aa: CASSSLGPEQFF
CDR3nt: TGTGCCAGCAGTTCGCTCGGTCCCGAGCAGTTCTTC

j_gene: TRBJ1-5
v_gene: TRBV12-5
d_gene: -
abundance: -
CDR3aa: CASGLVLSGTASQPQHF
CDR3nt: TGTGCTAGTGGTTTGGTACTTTCCGGGACGGCCTCGCAGCCCCAGCATTTT

j_gene: TRBJ2-2
v_gene: TRBV30
d_gene: -
abundance: once
CDR3aa: CAWSVLGKTGELFF
CDR3nt: TGTGCCTGGAGTGTATTAGGGAAAACCGGGGAGCTGTTTTTT

j_gene: TRBJ2-2
v_gene: TRBV27
d_gene: -
abundance: -
CDR3aa: CASSSGPGRGPNTGELFF
CDR3nt: TGTGCCAGCAGTTCTGGCCCAGGGAGGGGGCCGAACACCGGGGAGCTGTTTTTT

j_gene: TRBJ1-2
v_gene: TRBV6-1
d_gene: -
abundance: -
CDR3aa: CASSGPGRVNYGYTF
CDR3nt: TGTGCCAGCTCCGGACCGGGACGAGTCAACTATGGCTACACCTTC

j_gene: TRBJ2-3
v_gene: TRBV28
d_gene: TRBD2
abundance: once
CDR3aa: CASSPSGFLAGSTDTQYF
CDR3nt: TGTGCCAGCAGTCCCTCGGGGTTCTTAGCGGGGAGCACAGATACGCAGTATTTT

j_gene: TRBJ2-5
v_gene: TRBV19
d_gene: -
abundance: -
CDR3aa: CASSIGRTVYQQEAQYF
CDR3nt: TGTGCCAGTAGTATAGGTCGGACGGTTTACCAGCAAGAGGCCCAGTACTTC

j_gene: TRBJ1-2
v_gene: TRBV5-1
d_gene: TRBD1
abundance: -
CDR3aa: CASAPGGYGYTF
CDR3nt: TGCGCCAGCGCCCCAGGGGGGTATGGCTACACCTTC

j_gene: TRBJ2-7
v_gene: TRBV5-1
d_gene: TRBD2
abundance: -
CDR3aa: CASSSIEREGPAEQYF
CDR3nt: TGCGCCAGCAGCTCTATAGAGCGGGAGGGCCCGGCCGAGCAGTACTTC

j_gene: TRBJ2-5
v_gene: TRBV25-1
d_gene: -
abundance: -
CDR3aa: CASSGSQETQYF
CDR3nt: TGTGCCAGCAGTGGCAGCCAAGAGACCCAGTACTTC

j_gene: TRBJ2-3
v_gene: TRBV5-1
d_gene: -
abundance: -
CDR3aa: CASSLAGPTTDTQYF
CDR3nt: TGCGCCAGCAGCTTGGCGGGACCAACCACAGATACGCAGTATTTT

j_gene: TRBJ2-1
v_gene: TRBV5-1
d_gene: -
abundance: few
CDR3aa: CASSLAAGSSYNEQFF
CDR3nt: TGCGCCAGCAGCTTGGCCGCCGGAAGCTCCTACAATGAGCAGTTCTTC

j_gene: TRBJ1-1
v_gene: TRBV29-1
d_gene: -
abundance: -
CDR3aa: CSVVPGLWTEAFF
CDR3nt: TGCAGCGTTGTCCCGGGGTTGTGGACTGAAGCTTTCTTT

j_gene: TRBJ1-3
v_gene: TRBV30
d_gene: -
abundance: -
CDR3aa: CAWTSNGRSGNTIYF
CDR3nt: TGTGCCTGGACCTCTAACGGGCGCTCTGGAAACACCATATATTTT